This T cell receptor (beta chain) was recovered during a study of blood T cell repertoires in COVID-19. On the study more broadly: The cDNA or gDNA used as material had been derived from T cells, B-cell-depleted T cells, or PBMCs.

In germline, CDR1 is SGHRS, CDR2 YFSETQ. The trim removed 4 bases at V and 4 bases at J, leaving 5 bases unmatched. The CDR3 is 14 amino acids. How the authors handled the data: Scientists estimated how many nucleated cells there were by amplifying reference gene primers. TCRdb's table, derived via immunoSEQ multiplex PCR, lists solely in-frame clones and lacks some. Clone size and the V and J calls come from that table; the DNA yielded D and trimming. The data contain about 150,000 clones, roughly 82% of them singletons. The genes are TRBV5-1 and TRBJ1-1, with 9 bases fitting TRBD1. What was sequenced was peripheral blood. This TCR was recovered from a woman in her 50s with acute or convalescent COVID-19. CDR3 DNA sequence: TGCGCCAGCAGCGCAACGGGACAGGGCACTGAAGCTTTCTTT. Encoded protein: CASSATGQGTEAFF.